The clone carrying this T cell receptor beta chain came up once. These data belong to a study of blood T cell repertoires in COVID-19. Overall study: Samples representing acute and convalescent COVID-19 were sourced from the United States, Italy and Spain.

Followed longitudinally, the Seattle patients had been enrolled during active infection. This CDR3 contains 14 residues. From germline, CDR1 is MNHEY and CDR2 SVGEGT. V lost 2 bases to trimming and J lost 2 bases, with 7 bases between them. Repertoires were generated with immunoSEQ multiplex PCR, while TCRdb's copy carries only in-frame clones and drops some. The table lists approximately 330,000 clones, about 90% of them singletons. This clonotype originated in a woman aged 35 to 49 with COVID-19, enrolled during active disease. Sequencing used peripheral blood. V and J are TRBV6-2 or TRBV6-3 and TRBJ1-5; D remains ambiguous. DNA of the CDR3: TGTGCCAGCAGTTACCTTTCGGGCAATCAGCCCCAGCATTTT. This sequence encodes CASSYLSGNQPQHF.